The rows below give T cell receptor beta chains drawn from one sample of a study of Graves' ophthalmopathy and Graves' hyperthyroidism. TCRdb reanalysed the multiplex PCR reads using MiXCR and keeps one entry per CDR3 protein. The sample includes roughly 700,000 distinct CDR3 sequences, around 40% of them seen just once. The sample consisted of peripheral blood. Every receptor here comes from an adult man with Graves' ophthalmopathy. The CDR3 runs from the conserved cysteine through the conserved F or W. The D gene is left open where the match is weak. The size field is filled for only some rows; it gives once, few, many or a size class.

17	TRBV7-2	TRBD2	TRBJ2-7	NA	CASSLVPAGAGANEQYF	TGTGCCAGCAGCTTAGTCCCGGCCGGGGCGGGAGCTAACGAGCAGTACTTC
12	TRBV10-3	TRBD1	TRBJ2-7	few	CASSLQGKEQYF	TGTGCCAGCAGTTTACAGGGGAAGGAGCAGTACTTC
13	TRBV25-1	NA	TRBJ1-2	NA	CASSPDGIGGYTF	TGTGCCAGCTCACCAGACGGGATAGGGGGCTACACCTTC
13	TRBV20-1	NA	TRBJ1-6	NA	CSASGGAGSPLHF	TGCAGTGCTAGTGGGGGCGCGGGTTCACCCCTCCACTTT
15	TRBV10-3	NA	TRBJ2-5	NA	CAISESRVAQETQYF	TGTGCCATCAGTGAGTCGCGGGTCGCTCAAGAGACCCAGTACTTC
16	TRBV6-1	NA	TRBJ2-2	once	CACSRKQGAGAGELFF	TGTGCCTGCAGTCGTAAGCAGGGGGCGGGAGCCGGGGAGCTGTTTTTT
13	TRBV7-9	NA	TRBJ2-5	NA	CASSFRPKETQYF	TGTGCCAGCAGTTTCAGGCCCAAAGAGACCCAGTACTTC
13	TRBV20-1	TRBD2	TRBJ2-5	many	CSARRTSMETQYF	TGCAGTGCTAGACGGACTAGCATGGAGACCCAGTACTTC
13	TRBV24-1	NA	TRBJ1-2	many	CATSDFLGDGYTF	TGTGCCACCAGTGATTTTTTAGGCGATGGCTACACCTTC
13	TRBV29-1	TRBD1	TRBJ2-7	NA	CSVAGTGVYEQYF	TGCAGCGTTGCAGGGACAGGGGTCTACGAGCAGTACTTC
13	TRBV7-9	TRBD1	TRBJ1-1	few	CASRGQYSNEAFF	TGTGCCAGCAGGGGACAGTATAGCAATGAAGCTTTCTTT
14	TRBV7-2	NA	TRBJ1-2	many	CASSQAQGNYGYTF	TGTGCCAGCAGCCAGGCGCAGGGAAACTATGGCTACACCTTC
16	TRBV7-8	TRBD2	TRBJ2-7	NA	CASSLLSGAGAYEQYF	TGTGCCAGCAGCTTATTATCTGGAGCGGGGGCCTACGAGCAGTACTTC
13	TRBV2	TRBD1	TRBJ1-1	many	CASGTGGGTEAFF	TGTGCCAGCGGGACAGGGGGCGGCACTGAAGCTTTCTTT
13	TRBV2	NA	TRBJ1-1	many	CASNGLLNTEAFF	TGTGCCAGCAACGGACTCTTGAACACTGAAGCTTTCTTT
14	TRBV20-1	TRBD1	TRBJ1-5	few	CTAGPDRANQPQHF	TGCACTGCCGGCCCAGACAGGGCTAATCAGCCCCAGCATTTT
13	TRBV29-1	TRBD1	TRBJ2-7	many	CSVGWTGDYEQYF	TGCAGCGTTGGATGGACAGGAGACTACGAGCAGTACTTC
14	TRBV19	TRBD2	TRBJ2-7	NA	CASSGLAGMREQYF	TGTGCCAGTAGTGGACTAGCGGGAATGCGGGAGCAGTACTTC
14	TRBV19	NA	TRBJ1-1	few	CASSRGRSTDEAFF	TGTGCCAGTAGTAGGGGGAGGTCGACAGATGAAGCTTTCTTT
15	TRBV10-3	TRBD1	TRBJ1-2	many	CAINQLGQGDYGYTF	TGTGCCATCAATCAACTGGGACAGGGGGACTATGGCTACACCTTC
13	TRBV5-8	NA	TRBJ2-5	NA	CASSLDAEETQYF	TGTGCCAGCAGCCTGGACGCGGAAGAGACCCAGTACTTC
14	TRBV24-1	TRBD1	TRBJ1-5	few	CASTRSGGEQPQHF	TGTGCCAGCACCCGTTCAGGGGGCGAACAGCCCCAGCATTTT
15	TRBV10-3	NA	TRBJ2-5	many	CAISDLGARQETQYF	TGTGCCATCAGTGATTTGGGGGCGCGCCAAGAGACCCAGTACTTC
15	TRBV25-1	NA	TRBJ2-2	NA	CASSQGQPNTGELFF	TGCGCCAGCAGCCAAGGACAGCCGAACACCGGGGAGCTGTTTTTT
16	TRBV10-3	NA	TRBJ1-4	NA	CATGIERDGGNEKLFF	TGTGCCACTGGGATCGAGAGGGATGGGGGTAATGAAAAACTGTTTTTT
14	TRBV25-1	NA	TRBJ2-7	NA	CASRAPGRDREQYF	TGTGCCAGCAGGGCACCGGGACGGGATCGCGAGCAGTACTTC